The rows below give T cell receptor beta chains drawn from one sample of a study of PD-1 blockade in classical Hodgkin lymphoma. The method was immunoSEQ multiplex PCR; TCRdb's version includes in-frame clones alone and lacks a portion of them. The sample contains around 4,200 clones, around 70% of which appear only once. The source was peripheral blood mononuclear cells (PBMCs), collected before the fourth cycle of nivolumab. The receptors stem from a human donor with classical Hodgkin lymphoma. The conserved cysteine and the conserved F or W are not part of the CDR3 here.

v_gene: TRBV10-1
CDR3aa: ANTEAF

v_gene: TRBV5-1
CDR3aa: ASSKPTANYGYT

v_gene: TRBV6-5
CDR3aa: ASSYPAGGRTGELF

v_gene: TRBV7-3
CDR3aa: ASSSQTSGKIYEQY

v_gene: TRBV6-6
CDR3aa: ASSYSGTGTDTQY

v_gene: TRBV27
CDR3aa: ASSIRSRTEAF

v_gene: TRBV19
CDR3aa: ATGQGGTPYNEQF

v_gene: TRBV30
CDR3aa: AWRQGTYEQY

v_gene: TRBV4-3
CDR3aa: ASSQDSSRNEQF

v_gene: TRBV18
CDR3aa: ASSSGDTQRGYT

v_gene: TRBV6-5
CDR3aa: ASSYSLAGGNEQF

v_gene: TRBV19
CDR3aa: ASSMGEGRTEAF

v_gene: TRBV29-1
CDR3aa: SGLGTSGLGDTQY

v_gene: TRBV5-1
CDR3aa: ASSLVQGTSYEQY

v_gene: TRBV16
CDR3aa: ASSPLDVGGTGNYEQY

v_gene: TRBV27
CDR3aa: ASSSGQGASLPYGYT

v_gene: TRBV9
CDR3aa: ASSSDPSTDTQY

v_gene: TRBV9
CDR3aa: ASSVEGYQETQY

v_gene: TRBV29-1
CDR3aa: SVESYEKLF

v_gene: TRBV6-1
CDR3aa: ASERESGANVLT

v_gene: TRBV11-3
CDR3aa: ASSASMSSGPYNEQF

v_gene: TRBV18
CDR3aa: ASSPTENSNQPQH

v_gene: TRBV7-9
CDR3aa: ASSLASGSTDTQY

v_gene: TRBV5-6
CDR3aa: ASSPGQGQGAGYT

v_gene: TRBV2
CDR3aa: ASDTTSGYTDTQY

v_gene: TRBV7-2
CDR3aa: ASSPTGNYGYT

v_gene: TRBV6-1
CDR3aa: ASRSRGTEAF

v_gene: TRBV19
CDR3aa: ASSIMALAGEEQF

v_gene: TRBV25-1
CDR3aa: ASSDAAYGYT

v_gene: TRBV5-1
CDR3aa: ASSFNLGRAGYEQY

v_gene: TRBV5-4
CDR3aa: ASSLGVGDQPQH

v_gene: TRBV10-1
CDR3aa: ASSESGTGGNTGELF

v_gene: TRBV30
CDR3aa: AWRGGSNEKLF

v_gene: TRBV7-2
CDR3aa: ASRAIAGNREQY

v_gene: TRBV18
CDR3aa: ASSPEAYEQY

v_gene: TRBV11-1
CDR3aa: ASSLGQYNEQF

v_gene: TRBV10-2
CDR3aa: ASSVAPGTMSSYEQY

v_gene: TRBV6-1
CDR3aa: ASSEGGKNTEAF

v_gene: TRBV19
CDR3aa: ASREVRLGGADTQY

v_gene: TRBV4-1
CDR3aa: ASSQETGGAYEQY

v_gene: TRBV27
CDR3aa: ASSDRTGQETQY

v_gene: TRBV5-1
CDR3aa: ASSLRQGLNNEQF

v_gene: TRBV7-4
CDR3aa: ASSPGTGVSNEQF

v_gene: TRBV21-1
CDR3aa: ASSKGPAASPLH

v_gene: TRBV4-2
CDR3aa: ASSQDRGGKYEQY

v_gene: TRBV30
CDR3aa: AWSGGSAYEQY

v_gene: TRBV5-7
CDR3aa: ASSSSGDHTDTQY

v_gene: TRBV12-5
CDR3aa: ASGLGQPYEQY

v_gene: TRBV2
CDR3aa: ASSDWDRSNQPQH

v_gene: TRBV15
CDR3aa: ATSRAYSEGEQF

v_gene: TRBV30
CDR3aa: AWSVRGAEQF

v_gene: TRBV29-1
CDR3aa: SVEGVSGSYEQY

v_gene: TRBV28
CDR3aa: ASSFFSSPSYEQY

v_gene: TRBV19
CDR3aa: ASSLGQKDFSLSTEAF